This T cell receptor (beta chain) was obtained from a study of T-cell reconstitution after alpha-beta-depleted transplantation in children. Study outcomes and limitations: One year after transplant, T-cell counts and diversity came mostly from newly produced T cells.

This clonotype came up many times. Antigen: not known. It was with unique molecular identifiers that the TCRbeta library was prepared. TCRdb re-called the PCR reads with MiXCR, one entry per CDR3 protein. The sample has about 200,000 distinct CDR3 sequences, 5.5% to 7% seen once. This CDR3 contains 13 residues. V lost 7 bases, J lost 5 bases, and 11 bases lay in between. The chain carries TRBV12-3 or TRBV12-4 and TRBJ1-4; D may be TRBD1 (6 bases). The sample was PBMCs, taken before TCRalphabeta/CD19-depleted stem cell transplant. The receptor comes from a girl under two years old with combined immunodeficiency, due to receive a stem cell transplant. The DNA for the CDR3 is TGTGCCAGCACCTCAACAGGGAATGAAAAACTGTTTTTT. It codes for CASTSTGNEKLFF.